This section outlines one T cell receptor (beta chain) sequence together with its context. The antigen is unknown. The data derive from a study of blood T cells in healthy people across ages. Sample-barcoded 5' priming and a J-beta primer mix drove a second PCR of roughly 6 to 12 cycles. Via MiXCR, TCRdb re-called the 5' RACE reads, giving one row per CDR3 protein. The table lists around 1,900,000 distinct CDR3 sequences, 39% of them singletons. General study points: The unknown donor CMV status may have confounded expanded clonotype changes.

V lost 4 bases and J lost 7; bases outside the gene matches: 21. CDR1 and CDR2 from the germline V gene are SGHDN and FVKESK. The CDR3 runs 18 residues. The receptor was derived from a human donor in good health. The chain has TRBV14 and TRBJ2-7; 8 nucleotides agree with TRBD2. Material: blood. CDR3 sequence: CASSPLGLAQSLYYEQYF. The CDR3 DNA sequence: TGTGCCAGCAGCCCCCTCGGACTAGCCCAAAGCCTTTACTATGAGCAGTACTTC.